A selection of T cell receptor beta chains follows, all from one sample in a study of control samples from healthy donors and cancer patients. Data came from immunoSEQ multiplex PCR; TCRdb stores just in-frame clones and leaves some out. Seen here are under 80,000 clones, around 93% observed once, and the top ten hold approximately 2.5%. Sequences were obtained from blood. These receptors were collected from a young woman in good health. CDR3s include the opening cysteine and the closing phenylalanine or tryptophan. The order of the fields is D gene, clone size, J gene, V gene, CDR3 DNA, CDR3 protein. D genes are given only for firm matches. Clone sizes are given selectively: once, few, many, or a class where the clone is expanded.

TRBD1 - TRBJ2-1 TRBV19 TGTGCCAGCACCCAAACACTTACAGGGGATGAGCAGTTCTTC CASTQTLTGDEQFF
TRBD1 - TRBJ1-3 TRBV9 TGTGCCAGCAGCGACAGGGGTAGTAGCTCTGGAAACACCATATATTTT CASSDRGSSSGNTIYF
TRBD1 - TRBJ1-2 TRBV6-2/TRBV6-3 TGTGCCAGCAGCCCGGGACAGCCCTACTATGGCTACACCTTC CASSPGQPYYGYTF
- few TRBJ2-2 TRBV7-3 TGTGCCAGCAGCCCTGGTGGCGGGTCGGGCGGGGAGCTGTTTTTT CASSPGGGSGGELFF
TRBD2 - TRBJ2-7 TRBV3-1/TRBV3-2 TGTGCCAGCTCACCGACTAGCGGGGCCGCCTACGAGCAGTACTTC CASSPTSGAAYEQYF
TRBD1 - TRBJ1-1 TRBV15 TGTGCCACCACCGGACAGGGGAACACTGAAGCTTTCTTT CATTGQGNTEAFF
- once TRBJ2-4 TRBV29-1 TGCAGCGGGGTAGGGGGTCGGGGCATTCAGTACTTC CSGVGGRGIQYF
- - TRBJ1-3 TRBV10-3 TGTGCCATCAGTGAGTTGGTTAACTTCTCTGGAAACACCATATATTTT CAISELVNFSGNTIYF
- - TRBJ1-2 TRBV6-1 TGTGCCAGCAGTGGGGGTTCCGGACAGATACATTTTAACTATGGCTACACCTTC CASSGGSGQIHFNYGYTF
TRBD2 - TRBJ2-1 TRBV6-5 TGTGCCAGCAGTTCCCTAGCGGGGGGGCCAGACAATGAGCAGTTCTTC CASSSLAGGPDNEQFF
- - TRBJ2-7 TRBV12-3/TRBV12-4 TGTGCCAGCAGTCACTCCTACGAGCAGTACTTC CASSHSYEQYF
TRBD2 few TRBJ2-1 TRBV2 TGTGCCAGCAGTGTCGGGTGGCGGGGGGCGGGGAATGAGCAGTTCTTC CASSVGWRGAGNEQFF